This passage covers 19 T cell receptor beta chains from one sample sequenced in a study of blood T cell repertoires in COVID-19. Data came from immunoSEQ multiplex PCR; TCRdb stores just in-frame clones and leaves some out. The sample shows about 430,000 clones, roughly 84% of them seen only once. The sequencing input was PBMCs or T cells enriched from blood (not recorded which). All receptors derive from a woman aged 18-35 years who had been exposed to COVID-19.

V usage is TRBV28 and J usage is TRBJ1-6; D not resolved. CDR1 is MDHEN and CDR2 is SYDVKM in the germline V gene. The CDR3 is 18 amino acids. The V end was cut by 3 bases, the J end by 3 bases, with 18 bases between. CDR3 in amino acids: CASSFVRAGIHYNSPLHF. The CDR3 region has the DNA TGTGCCAGCAGTTTTGTGAGGGCGGGGATCCACTATAATTCACCCCTCCACTTT. Supplemented by reference TRBV28 and TRBJ1-6, the full variable domain reads DVKVTQSSRYLVKRTGEKVFLECVQDMDHENMFWYRQDPGLGLRLIYFSYDVKMKEKGDIPEGYSVSREKKERFSLILESASTNQTSMYLCASSFVRAGIHYNSPLHFGNGTRLTVT.

In DNA, the CDR3 is TGTGCCAGCAGTTTATACGGACAGGGTAGCAATCAGCCCCAGCATTTT. This codes for CASSLYGQGSNQPQHF. The gene calls are TRBV6-5 and TRBJ1-5; 8 positions match TRBD1. CDR1 is MNHEY and CDR2 is SVGAGI in the germline V gene. V dropped 4 bases and J dropped 0; count of bases not matched to a gene: 5. This CDR3 has 16 amino acids.

This sequence joins TRBV5-1 and TRBJ1-1; 10 bases align to TRBD1. CDR3 length equals 15 residues. The germline V gene encodes CDR1 SGHRS and CDR2 YFSETQ. J lost 3 bases, V lost 5 bases, and 7 bases had no gene match. The CDR3, as DNA: TGCGCCAGCAGTCTATCGACAGGGGGCTACACTGAAGCTTTCTTT. Its translation: CASSLSTGGYTEAFF.

The V and J genes are TRBV29-1 and TRBJ2-5, with 8 positions matching TRBD1. V was pared by 4 bases and J by 2 bases, with 15 bases of the junction left unmatched. This CDR3 has 17 residues. Germline V gives CDR1 SQVTM, CDR2 ANQGSEA. The CDR3 region has the DNA TGCAGCGTTGTGCCCCGGGTCGCAGGGGGCAATCAAGAGACCCAGTACTTC. Encoded protein: CSVVPRVAGGNQETQYF.

V is TRBV7-8 and J is TRBJ1-1; D gene ambiguous. The germline CDR1 and CDR2 sequences are SGHVS and FQNEAQ. The CDR3 loop spans 13 amino acids. V lost 0 bases, J lost 3 bases, and 5 bases lay in between. CDR3 DNA: TGTGCCAGCAGCTTAGCCCCTGACACTGAAGCTTTCTTT. Encoded protein: CASSLAPDTEAFF.

The rearrangement links TRBV28 to TRBJ2-7, with 9 nucleotides matching TRBD1. The CDR3 loop spans 13 amino acids. V was pared by 5 bases and J by 5 bases, with 4 bases of the junction left unmatched. CDR1 and CDR2 from the germline V gene are MDHEN and SYDVKM. Here the CDR3 reads CASSQTGGDEQYF. CDR3 DNA: TGTGCCAGCAGTCAAACAGGGGGCGACGAGCAGTACTTC.

The gene calls are TRBV3-1 (or the pseudogene TRBV3-2) and TRBJ1-5, with 7 bases matching TRBD1. Trimming at V came to 3 bases and at J to 6 bases, leaving 8 bases not matched to a gene. This CDR3 has 15 amino acids. Germline V lookup: CDR1 LGHDT, CDR2 YNNKEL (reference sequence). DNA for the CDR3: TGTGCCAGCAGCCACAGGGGGGCTCCGGGTCAGCCCCAGCATTTT. Its translation: CASSHRGAPGQPQHF.

About this clone: Other nucleotide sequences in the sample specify the same CDR3. The chain is built from TRBV7-9 and TRBJ1-2; TRBD1 matches 7 bases. There are 12 residues in the CDR3. With V trimmed by 5 bases and J by 6 bases, 3 bases remained unmatched. Per the germline V gene, CDR1 is SEHNR and CDR2 is FQNEAQ (reference sequence). The CDR3 region has the DNA TGTGCCAGCAGCCCAGGGGGTAATGGCTACACCTTC. As protein: CASSPGGNGYTF.

V usage is TRBV6-5 and J usage is TRBJ2-7, with a weak D call TRBD1 (6 bases). Trimming cost V 2 bases and J 3 bases, with 8 bases left between them. Germline V gives CDR1 MNHEY, CDR2 SVGAGI. This CDR3 contains 13 residues. The CDR3: CASSYRTDYEQYF. The CDR3 DNA reads TGTGCCAGCAGTTACAGGACAGACTACGAGCAGTACTTC.

The CDR3 loop reads CASSRTSGSTDTQYF. The CDR3 DNA sequence: TGCGCCAGCAGCCGCACTAGCGGGTCCACAGATACGCAGTATTTT. This chain connects TRBV4-1 to TRBJ2-3, with 9 nucleotides matching TRBD2. Germline CDR1 reads MGHRA; CDR2 reads YSYEKL. The J segment lost 2 bases and the V segment lost 4 bases, leaving 4 bases of the junction unmatched. CDR3 length: 15 amino acids.

J is TRBJ2-7 and V is TRBV30; D unclear. There are 14 residues in the CDR3. V lost 1 base to trimming and J lost 3 bases, with 13 bases between them. CDR1 and CDR2 from the germline V gene are GTSNPN and SVGIG (reference sequence). CDR3 sequence: CAWSGQVVIYEQYF. For the CDR3, the DNA is TGTGCCTGGAGTGGGCAGGTTGTTATCTACGAGCAGTACTTC.

The genes are TRBV6-5 and TRBJ2-1, with 9 bases fitting TRBD1. The trim removed 5 bases at V and 7 bases at J, leaving 9 bases unmatched. The CDR3 has 15 residues. Germline CDR1 and CDR2: MNHEY and SVGAGI. As DNA, the CDR3 is TGTGCCAGCAGTCCACAGGGGGCGAACAGGAATGAGCAGTTCTTC. Its protein product is CASSPQGANRNEQFF.

V is TRBV7-6 and J is TRBJ1-2; a weak D match, TRBD1 (5 bases). Germline CDR1 is SGHVS and CDR2 is FNYEAQ. Trimming shortened V by 5 bases and J by 4 bases, and 17 bases separated the two germline ends. The length of the CDR3 is 15 residues. The CDR3: CASSPTASNAYGYTF. Here the CDR3 DNA reads TGTGCCAGCAGCCCGACAGCTTCTAACGCCTATGGCTACACCTTC.

This chain connects TRBV28 to TRBJ2-1, with 12 bases that match TRBD2. The CDR3 length is 17 residues. J lost 0 bases, V lost 8 bases, and 8 bases had no gene match. The germline gives CDR1 MDHEN, CDR2 SYDVKM. In nucleotides, the CDR3 is TGTGCCAGCTCGGGACTAGCGGGCTTGAGCTCCTACAATGAGCAGTTCTTC. Protein sequence: CASSGLAGLSSYNEQFF.

The V and J genes are TRBV28 and TRBJ2-7; 11 nucleotides align to TRBD2. Unmatched junction bases numbered 12, after V lost 6 bases and J lost 5 bases. Per the germline V gene, CDR1 is MDHEN and CDR2 is SYDVKM. This CDR3 has 16 residues. The CDR3 spells CASRGPLAGVPHEQYF. CDR3 coding DNA: TGTGCCAGCAGGGGCCCACTAGCGGGAGTTCCTCACGAGCAGTACTTC.

This clone was found once. This chain joins TRBV5-6 and TRBJ2-3; 9 nucleotides align to TRBD1. The germline V gene has CDR1 SGHDT and CDR2 YYEEEE. The CDR3 runs to 14 residues. V was pared by 4 bases and J by 1 base, with 1 base of the junction left unmatched. The CDR3 DNA sequence: TGTGCCAGCAGCCGGGACAGGGGCACAGATACGCAGTATTTT. Residues: CASSRDRGTDTQYF.

The chain carries TRBV5-1 and TRBJ2-1; 8 bases fit TRBD2. J was trimmed by 10 bases and V by 2 bases; bases with no gene match: 5. The CDR3 is 13 amino acids. Germline V gives CDR1 SGHRS, CDR2 YFSETQ. The CDR3 DNA is TGCGCCAGCAGCTTCAGCGGGGGCGGAGAGCAGTTCTTC. Encoded protein: CASSFSGGGEQFF.

The chain joins TRBV7-8 to TRBJ1-1; D is uncertain. Germline-derived CDR1 and CDR2 are SGHVS and FQNEAQ. Trimming left V 5 bases short and J 6 bases short, with 10 bases between. This CDR3 has 12 amino acids. CDR3 sequence (DNA): TGTGCCAGCAGCCTAGACGCGTCTGAAGCTTTCTTT. This translates into CASSLDASEAFF.

In its sample, this clone was seen a few times. The chain recombines TRBV6-5 with TRBJ2-7; D remains unclear. Germline V gives CDR1 MNHEY, CDR2 SVGAGI. CDR3 length: 11 residues. Between the trimmed V and J ends, which lost 6 bases and 2 bases, there was a span of 5 bases. The CDR3 loop is CASRSTYEQYF. The CDR3 DNA is TGTGCCAGCAGGTCCACCTACGAGCAGTACTTC.